A single T cell receptor beta chain is shown here with its context. What it binds is unknown. Read coverage stops 3 residues before the CDR3 terminus; the germline J gene supplies the remainder. Profiling relied on immunoSEQ multiplex PCR, and the TCRdb table lists in-frame clones only, not all of them. This sample comprises 2,500 or so clones, none seen once only. The record originates from a study of T cell clonality in common variable immunodeficiency. Diagnosis required reduced IgG, IgA and/or IgM with specific antibody deficiency. There are 12 residues in the CDR3. The germline CDR1 and CDR2 sequences are DFQATT and SNEGSKA (reference sequence). Study-wide results and limits: CVID subjects had higher TCRbeta clonality than healthy controls, most marked in about a third. Fewer deletions and N-nucleotide insertions were reportedly seen in common variable immunodeficiency TCR beta sequences.

The receptor comes from a human donor with common variable immunodeficiency. J is TRBJ1-2 and V is TRBV20-1; TRBD1 matches 8 bases. Sequences were obtained from peripheral blood mononuclear cells. The part of the CDR3 DNA that was read is TGCAGTGCTAGCAGGGACAGGTGGGAC. It yields the protein CSASRDRWD. The CDR3 in its entirety is CSASRDRWDYTF.